This TCR beta chain was identified in a study of blood T cells in healthy people across ages. Between the trimmed V and J ends, which lost 0 bases and 3 bases, there was a span of 16 bases. This CDR3 has 17 residues. Germline CDR1 LGHDT, CDR2 YNNKEL (reference sequence). Study-level findings and limits: Compared with aged donors, long-lived donors showed fewer expanded clones, suggesting selection. No one knew whether donors had CMV, which possibly confounded expanded clonotype changes.

This clonotype was picked up a small number of times. Its antigen is unidentified. Per sample, a minimum of 6.5 million PBMCs were isolated. With each sample, at least 5 micrograms of total RNA were extracted. PCR was performed a second time for about 7 to 11 cycles using a sample-barcoded 5' primer and a J-beta primer mix. TCRdb itself ran the 5' RACE reads through MiXCR, one entry per CDR3 protein. This sample carries about 1.5 million distinct CDR3 sequences, 35% to 45% of them seen once, and the ten largest clones take approximately 7.9%. This receptor was taken from a woman between 18 and 30 years old in good health. The specimen was blood. The V and J genes are TRBV3-1 and TRBJ2-3, with D perhaps TRBD2 (6 bases). For the CDR3, the DNA is TGTGCCAGCAGCCAAGAACCGGGACTCCGCCTGACAGATACGCAGTATTTT. Protein: CASSQEPGLRLTDTQYF.